The 11 T cell receptor beta chains below come from one sample, sequenced in a study of CD8 T cells in Susac syndrome. Roughly 0.45 to 1 ug RNA was reverse transcribed with random hexamers. MiXCR, run by TCRdb on the immunoSEQ multiplex PCR reads, gives a single entry per CDR3 protein. The sample includes 120,000 or so distinct CDR3 sequences, 90% to 95% of them seen just once. The source material was CD4+ T cells from PBMCs. These receptors were taken from a human donor in good health.

This clonotype occurred a few times. V is TRBV5-4 and J is TRBJ1-1, with D possibly TRBD1 on 6 matching bases. This CDR3 is built from 14 residues. The V gene lost 0 bases and the J gene lost 1 base, with 7 bases spanning the gap. CDR1 is SGHNT and CDR2 is YYREEE in the germline V gene (reference sequence). As DNA, the CDR3 is TGTGCCAGCAGCTTGGGGGGACAGAACACTGAAGCTTTCTTT. Its translation is CASSLGGQNTEAFF. The full variable domain, in which reference TRBV5-4 and TRBJ1-1 provide the parts outside the CDR3, is ETGVTQSPTHLIKTRGQQVTLRCSSQSGHNTVSWYQQALGQGPQFIFQYYREEENGRGNFPPRFSGLQFPNYSSELNVNALELDDSALYLCASSLGGQNTEAFFGQGTRLTVV.

V gene TRBV2 combines with J gene TRBJ2-7, with 10 bases aligning to TRBD2. This CDR3 has 14 amino acids. V was clipped by 3 bases and J by 3 bases; unmatched bases: 2. Germline V gene data show CDR1 as SNHLY and CDR2 as FYNNEI. The CDR3 DNA sequence: TGTGCCAGCAGTGAGGCTAGCGGGAGCTACGAGCAGTACTTC. Protein product: CASSEASGSYEQYF.

CDR3 nucleotides: TGTGCCAGCTCACAACAGGGGGATACGCAGTATTTT. Its protein product is CASSQQGDTQYF. The chain recombines TRBV18 with TRBJ2-3, with 7 positions matching TRBD1. The CDR3 runs 12 residues. Trimming cost V 4 bases and J 6 bases; bases outside gene matches: 1. Germline CDR1 KGHSH, CDR2 LQKENI.

V is TRBV5-1 and J is TRBJ2-5, with D possibly being TRBD1 (5 bases). Trimming took 0 bases from V and 0 from J, leaving 6 bases between them. The germline gives CDR1 SGHRS, CDR2 YFSETQ. The CDR3 runs to 14 residues. CDR3 sequence (DNA): TGCGCCAGCAGCTTGGGACAGAACCAAGAGACCCAGTACTTC. Protein: CASSLGQNQETQYF. Full variable domain (missing parts from reference TRBV5-1 and TRBJ2-5): KAGVTQTPRYLIKTRGQQVTLSCSPISGHRSVSWYQQTPGQGLQFLFEYFSETQRNKGNFPGRFSGRQFSNSRSEMNVSTLELGDSALYLCASSLGQNQETQYFGPGTRLLVL.

This chain joins TRBV5-1 and TRBJ2-7; 7 bases map to TRBD2. V lost 4 bases to trimming and J lost 2 bases; unmatched junction nucleotides: 9. This CDR3 is built from 15 residues. Germline V gives CDR1 SGHRS, CDR2 YFSETQ. The CDR3 loop is CASSLDLGTTYEQYF. The CDR3 nucleotides are TGCGCCAGCAGCCTAGACCTCGGGACTACCTACGAGCAGTACTTC.

The J gene is TRBJ2-5, the V gene TRBV11-2; D remains ambiguous. Trimming pared 5 bases from V and 2 bases from J, leaving 12 bases between. Germline V gene lookup returns CDR1 SGHAT and CDR2 FQNNGV. The CDR3 has 14 residues. The CDR3 DNA is TGTGCCAGCAGCCAATCGGGCCTTCAAGAGACCCAGTACTTC. Translating gives CASSQSGLQETQYF.

V usage is TRBV29-1 and J usage is TRBJ2-7; a weak D match, TRBD1 (6 bases). V was trimmed by 4 bases and J by 4 bases, leaving 14 bases between them. The CDR3 extends over 13 amino acids. Germline V CDR1 and CDR2: SQVTM, ANQGSEA. The DNA for the CDR3 is TGCAGCGTTGTTCGGACAGACCTTTACGAGCAGTACTTC. This gives the protein CSVVRTDLYEQYF.

The chain employs TRBV9 and TRBJ2-2; D gene ambiguous. The CDR3 runs 15 residues. Trimming took off 4 bases at V and 7 bases at J, with 17 bases between the two ends. The V gene's germline CDR1 is SGDLS and CDR2 YYNGEE. In DNA form, the CDR3 reads TGTGCCAGCAGCTGGAGACGAGCATCAGACGGGGAGCTGTTTTTT. This sequence encodes CASSWRRASDGELFF.

The chain couples TRBV29-1 to TRBJ1-4; D might be TRBD1 (5 bases). The CDR3 extends over 13 amino acids. Trimming stripped 7 bases from V and 12 bases from J, with 21 bases between. CDR1 and CDR2 from the germline V gene are SQVTM and ANQGSEA. The CDR3 bases are TGCAGCGCTGGGGGACGAGGGGACCGGGAACTGTTTTTT. This sequence encodes CSAGGRGDRELFF.

The rearrangement joins TRBV29-1 to TRBJ2-3, with TRBD2 identical over 16 bases. The germline CDR1 and CDR2 sequences are SQVTM and ANQGSEA. The CDR3 totals 16 residues. J lost 3 bases, V lost 6 bases, and 6 bases had no gene match. This chain's CDR3 is CSVRGLAGGRTDTQYF. CDR3 nucleotide sequence: TGCAGCGTCCGGGGACTAGCGGGAGGGCGGACAGATACGCAGTATTTT.

This sequence joins TRBV15 and TRBJ2-1; 10 nucleotides line up with TRBD2. The germline V gene has CDR1 LNHNV and CDR2 YYDKDF (reference sequence). The V segment lost 3 bases and the J segment 8 bases; nucleotides outside the gene matches: 4. This CDR3 region has 14 residues. CDR3 sequence: CATSSPSGSDEQFF. CDR3 coding DNA: TGTGCCACCAGCAGCCCTAGCGGGAGTGATGAGCAGTTCTTC.